This T cell receptor beta chain was recovered during a study of OX40 agonist ivuxolimab in advanced cancers. Sequencing was performed with immunoSEQ multiplex PCR; in TCRdb, only in-frame clones are kept and a portion is missing. This sample yields about 19,000 clones, of which about 75% are seen a single time; over 15% belongs to the top ten. Concerning this clone: The antigen remains undetermined.

Findings and limits, study-wide: The authors also found low normalized T-cell clonal expansion in some nonresponders. The mean number of expanded clones was higher in CD8+ T cells than in CD4+. Determination of antigen specificity was not performed for the expanded peripheral T cells.

The length of the CDR3 is 12 residues. Germline-derived CDR1 and CDR2 are MDHEN and SYDVKM. Deletions cut 3 bases from V and 5 bases from J, with 4 bases between. The origin of this receptor is an adult with an advanced solid tumor such as melanoma, head and neck, liver or kidney cancer. The input for sequencing was CD4+ or CD8+ T cells sorted from blood, taken in a trial of the OX40 agonist ivuxolimab. The chain carries TRBV28 and TRBJ1-4; D call uncertain. The CDR3, as DNA: TGTGCCAGCAGTTTTTTAAATGAAAAACTGTTTTTT. Amino acid sequence: CASSFLNEKLFF.